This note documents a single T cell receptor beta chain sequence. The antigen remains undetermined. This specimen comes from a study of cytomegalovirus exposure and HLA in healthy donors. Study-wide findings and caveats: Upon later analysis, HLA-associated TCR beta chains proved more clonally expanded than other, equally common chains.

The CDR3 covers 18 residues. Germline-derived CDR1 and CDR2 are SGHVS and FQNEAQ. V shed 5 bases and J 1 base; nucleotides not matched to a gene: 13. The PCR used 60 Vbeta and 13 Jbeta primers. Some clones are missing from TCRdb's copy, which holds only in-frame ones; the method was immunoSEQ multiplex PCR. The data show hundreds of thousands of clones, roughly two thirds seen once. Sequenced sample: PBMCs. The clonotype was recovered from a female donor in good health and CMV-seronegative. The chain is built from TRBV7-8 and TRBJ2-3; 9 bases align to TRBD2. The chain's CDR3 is CASSATPGASGGTDTQYF. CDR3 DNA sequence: TGTGCCAGCAGCGCCACCCCCGGTGCTAGCGGGGGCACAGATACGCAGTATTTT.